The 11 T cell receptor beta chains below come from one sample, sequenced in a study of blood T cell repertoires in COVID-19. The table came from immunoSEQ multiplex PCR; TCRdb's copy has only in-frame clones and leaves some out. This repertoire shows approximately 230,000 clones, around 88% found once; its top ten account for about 5.9%. The sequenced sample was peripheral blood. Receptors originate from a woman between 25 and 40 years old with COVID-19, enrolled during active disease.

The chain combines TRBV5-4 with TRBJ2-1; TRBD2 agrees at 13 bases. Unmatched junction bases numbered 7, after V lost 6 bases and J lost 7 bases. CDR1 is SGHNT and CDR2 is YYREEE in the germline V gene (reference sequence). This CDR3 contains 15 residues. DNA for the CDR3: TGTGCCAGCACCCTCCGGACTAGCGGGAGTAATGAGCAGTTCTTC. Its translation is CASTLRTSGSNEQFF.

This clone was observed a single time. This chain uses TRBV30 with TRBJ2-3; no reliable D call. Trimming left V 0 bases short and J 4 bases short, with 20 bases between. The CDR3 extends over 17 amino acids. The germline gives CDR1 GTSNPN, CDR2 SVGIG (reference sequence). CDR3 DNA: TGTGCCTGGAGTGTACGAGGTCGTCGGCCGGTCGCAGATACGCAGTATTTT. This encodes CAWSVRGRRPVADTQYF.

The chain couples TRBV18 to TRBJ1-2; 10 nucleotides match TRBD1. This CDR3 has 14 amino acids. V lost 3 bases to trimming and J lost 8 bases; unmatched junction nucleotides: 6. Germline CDR1 reads KGHSH; CDR2 reads LQKENI. The CDR3 nucleotides read TGTGCCAGCTCACCGCCGACAGGGGGCTTGGGCTACACCTTC. It specifies CASSPPTGGLGYTF.

The J gene is TRBJ2-6, the V gene TRBV10-1, with 9 bases that match TRBD1. CDR3 length: 21 residues. Trimming cost V 2 bases and J 0 bases; bases outside gene matches: 14. Germline V gene sequence: CDR1 WNHNN, CDR2 SYGVQD (reference sequence). The CDR3 bases are TGCGCCAGCAGTGAGGGATCGATATTGGGACAGGGACTCTCTGGGGCCAACGTCCTGACTTTC. It codes for CASSEGSILGQGLSGANVLTF.

The chain is built from TRBV5-4 and TRBJ1-4; no reliable D call. Looked up from germline, CDR1 is SGHNT and CDR2 is YYREEE (reference sequence). V was shortened by 3 bases and J by 14 bases, with 14 bases between the two germline ends. This CDR3 region has 12 residues. This chain's CDR3 is CASSSAGVGLFF. CDR3 bases: TGTGCCAGCAGCTCCGCGGGAGTAGGGCTGTTTTTT.

This clone showed up just once. This chain uses TRBV24-1 with TRBJ1-4; 9 bases fit TRBD1. The trim removed 3 bases at V and 7 bases at J, leaving 5 bases unmatched. There are 15 residues in the CDR3. Germline V gives CDR1 KGHDR, CDR2 SFDVKD. The CDR3 DNA reads as TGTGCCACCAGTGATGGGGGACAGGGCACTGAAAAACTGTTTTTT. Residues: CATSDGGQGTEKLFF.

This clone has just a few counts. V and J are TRBV23-1 and TRBJ2-7; 8 bases align to TRBD1. TRBV23-1 is placed among ORFs of uncertain function. With 3 bases clipped from V and 4 bases from J, the junction kept 5 bases outside the gene matches. This CDR3 contains 14 residues. The CDR3 reads CASSHPGQGYEQYF. The CDR3 DNA follows: TGCGCCAGCAGTCACCCAGGACAGGGTTACGAGCAGTACTTC.

The V and J genes are TRBV5-1 and TRBJ2-5; perhaps TRBD2 as D (5 bases). The germline V and J ends were trimmed by 0 bases and 4 bases, with 10 bases remaining between them. From germline, CDR1 is SGHRS and CDR2 YFSETQ. This CDR3 has 14 residues. CDR3 coding DNA: TGCGCCAGCAGCTTGGTGGACTCCGGAGAGACCCAGTACTTC. Protein: CASSLVDSGETQYF.

The V gene is TRBV6-5, the J gene TRBJ2-2, with 9 bases that match TRBD1. Germline assignment: CDR1 MNHEY and CDR2 SVGAGI. The CDR3 totals 14 residues. V shed 6 bases, J shed 4 bases, and the junction held 3 bases outside the gene matches. The CDR3 here is CASRRTGVTGELFF. Written as DNA, the CDR3 is TGTGCCAGCAGGCGGACAGGGGTCACCGGGGAGCTGTTTTTT.

The V call is TRBV27, the J call TRBJ2-3; a weak D match, TRBD2 (6 bases). The CDR3 has 15 residues. Germline CDR1 and CDR2: MNHEY and SMNVEV (reference sequence). Trimming took off 1 base at V and 2 bases at J, with 10 bases between the two ends. CDR3 nucleotide sequence: TGTGCCAGCAGTTTATTCGGACTATCCACAGATACGCAGTATTTT. Its translation: CASSLFGLSTDTQYF.

The chain carries TRBV4-3 and TRBJ2-1; TRBD2 agrees at 10 bases. The CDR3 runs to 16 residues. V gave up 0 bases and J gave up 10 bases; unmatched junction bases: 9. CDR1 is LGHNA, CDR2 YSLEER, per germline. The CDR3 is CASSQDYQAGGREQFF. The CDR3 DNA reads TGCGCCAGCAGCCAAGATTATCAAGCGGGAGGGCGGGAGCAGTTCTTC.